Sequencing of this T cell receptor beta chain was carried out in a study of blood T cell repertoires in COVID-19. Sequencing used immunoSEQ multiplex PCR; TCRdb keeps in-frame clones, though not all of them. The sample has 180,000 or so clones, 75% to 90% seen once. This clone was counted a few times. Trimming at V came to 2 bases and at J to 5 bases, leaving 9 bases not matched to a gene. CDR1 SGHRS and CDR2 YFSETQ come from the germline V gene. CDR3 length: 16 amino acids. The source of this sequence is a man in his 60s with acute or convalescent COVID-19. The source material was peripheral blood. The chain is built from TRBV5-1 and TRBJ2-1; 8 nucleotides match TRBD2. CDR3 region: CASSLNWGLGHNEQFF. The CDR3 nucleotides are TGCGCCAGCAGCTTAAATTGGGGACTAGGCCACAATGAGCAGTTCTTC. Looking up the rest from reference TRBV5-1 and TRBJ2-1 gives the full variable domain: KAGVTQTPRYLIKTRGQQVTLSCSPISGHRSVSWYQQTPGQGLQFLFEYFSETQRNKGNFPGRFSGRQFSNSRSEMNVSTLELGDSALYLCASSLNWGLGHNEQFFGPGTRLTVL.